The 27 T cell receptor beta chains below were found in one sample sequenced in a study of blood T cells in healthy people across ages. A sample-barcoded 5' primer and a J-beta primer mix were used in a second PCR of roughly 7 to 11 cycles. MiXCR was run by TCRdb on the 5' RACE reads, yielding one entry per CDR3 protein. This sample has roughly 680,000 distinct CDR3 sequences, with roughly half found just once. The sequencing sample was made of blood. These receptors were taken from a woman of 80 years or more in good health.

Concerning this clonotype itself: Compared with germline, one end of the junction differs, possibly owing to a read error. V usage is TRBV20-1 and J usage is TRBJ2-2; 7 nucleotides match TRBD2. CDR1 and CDR2 from the germline V gene are DFQATT and SNEGSKA (reference sequence). The CDR3 has 15 residues. The CDR3 region is CSARGVRESTGELFF. CDR3 in DNA: TGTAGTGCTAGAGGGGTGCGGGAGAGCACCGGGGAGCTGTTTTTT.

A note on this clonotype: One junction end does not reproduce the germline sequence, and a read error may be involved. The V gene is TRBV5-1, the J gene TRBJ2-2; a weak D match, TRBD2 (6 bases). The CDR3 is 17 residues long. Germline V CDR1 and CDR2: SGHRS, YFSETQ. The CDR3 DNA is TGCGCCTGCAGCCTAGGGCAAGGAGGGTCCTACGCCGGGGAGCTGTTTTTT. It codes for CACSLGQGGSYAGELFF.

In its sample, this clonotype was seen a few times. This rearrangement joins TRBV10-3 to TRBJ2-1; D is uncertain. Germline CDR1 and CDR2: ENHRY and SYGVKD. V was cut by 8 bases and J by 6 bases, with 11 bases left in between. This CDR3 spans 12 amino acids. DNA of the CDR3: TGTGCCATCGTAGTCCCTCCCAATGAGCAGTTCTTC. Encoded protein: CAIVVPPNEQFF.

The chain joins TRBV2 to TRBJ2-7; 7 nucleotides agree with TRBD1. TRBJ2-4 matches the DNA end more closely, so the J call is doubtful. This CDR3 is built from 15 residues. Germline values: CDR1 SNHLY, CDR2 FYNNEI. For the CDR3, the DNA is TGTGCCAGCAGTGAAACCGGGACAGAGGAATACATTCAGTACTTC. This translates into CASSETGTEEYIQYF.

Of note for this clonotype: Given a much more abundant clone one base away, this may be a read error. The chain has TRBV6-6 and TRBJ2-1; perhaps TRBD1 as D (5 bases). The J call may be mistaken, given a closer DNA end match to TRBJ2-7. This CDR3 contains 12 residues. From germline, CDR1 is MNHNY and CDR2 SVGAGI (reference sequence). The CDR3 coding sequence is TGTGCCAGCTTAGGGGTTAACAATGAGCAGTACTTC. Translation gives CASLGVNNEQYF.

This clonotype was found a few times. This chain uses TRBV20-1 with TRBJ2-1, with 15 bases matching TRBD2. V dropped 0 bases and J dropped 6; count of bases not matched to a gene: 6. CDR1 and CDR2 (germline): DFQATT, SNEGSKA (reference sequence). This CDR3 contains 17 residues. CDR3 protein: CSARDTGLAGGPNEQFF. The CDR3 DNA reads as TGCAGTGCTAGAGATACGGGACTAGCGGGAGGTCCCAATGAGCAGTTCTTC.

This clonotype showed up just once. V is TRBV28 and J is TRBJ2-7, with TRBD1 matching over 7 bases. V was pared by 6 bases and J by 1 base, with 12 bases of the junction left unmatched. The CDR3 totals 16 residues. CDR1 is MDHEN, CDR2 SYDVKM, per germline. CDR3: CASSPTGTAASYEQYF. CDR3 coding DNA: TGTGCCAGCAGCCCCACCGGGACAGCCGCGTCCTACGAGCAGTACTTC. The full variable domain, its missing parts supplied by reference TRBV28 and TRBJ2-7, is DVKVTQSSRYLVKRTGEKVFLECVQDMDHENMFWYRQDPGLGLRLIYFSYDVKMKEKGDIPEGYSVSREKKERFSLILESASTNQTSMYLCASSPTGTAASYEQYFGPGTRLTVT.

This clonotype came up many times. Here the CDR3 DNA reads TGCGCCAGCAGCTTCGGCAGGGGCGAATCAGATACGCAGTATTTT. Translating it yields CASSFGRGESDTQYF. The chain combines TRBV5-1 with TRBJ2-3, with D possibly TRBD1 on 6 matching bases. The V gene lost 2 bases and the J gene lost 4 bases, with 14 bases spanning the gap. CDR3 length: 15 amino acids. Germline V gives CDR1 SGHRS, CDR2 YFSETQ.

This rearrangement joins TRBV27 to TRBJ2-7; D is unclear. The CDR3 is made up of 12 amino acids. The V end lost 5 bases, the J end lost 5 bases, and 10 bases lay between the germline ends. CDR1 MNHEY and CDR2 SMNVEV come from the germline V gene (reference sequence). CDR3 nucleotides: TGTGCCAGCAGTCCGGGTTTCAACGAGCAGTACTTC. Its translation: CASSPGFNEQYF.

About this clonotype itself: Germline is not matched at one junction end, which may reflect a read error. This chain joins TRBV3-1 and TRBJ2-1; either TRBD1 or TRBD2 may supply D (6 bases each). Looked up from germline, CDR1 is LGHDT and CDR2 is YNNKEL (reference sequence). This CDR3 has 12 amino acids. The CDR3 DNA reads TGTGCCAGCGAGAGGGGGAGGAATGGGCAGTTCTTC. This encodes CASERGRNGQFF.

This clonotype occurred a few times. A much bigger clone sits one base away, suggesting this may be a read error. The V and J genes are TRBV20-1 and TRBJ2-1, with TRBD2 matching 10 bases. The tail of the sequence fits TRBJ2-7 better, so the J call may be wrong. Germline V gene sequence: CDR1 DFQATT, CDR2 SNEGSKA (reference sequence). This CDR3 is 17 amino acids long. The CDR3 DNA sequence: TGCAGTGCTCAAACTAGCGGGACATCGAGCTCCTACAATGAGCAGTACTTC. Translated: CSAQTSGTSSSYNEQYF.

The chain has TRBV4-3 and TRBJ2-1, with D possibly matching TRBD2 (5 bases). The V gene's germline CDR1 is LGHNA and CDR2 YSLEER. CDR3 length equals 13 residues. Trimming cost V 2 bases and J 7 bases, with 9 bases left between them. This CDR3 reads CASSQWEQNEQFF. The CDR3 DNA follows: TGCGCCAGCAGCCAATGGGAGCAGAATGAGCAGTTCTTC.

V and J are TRBV15 and TRBJ1-2, with no clear D. In germline, CDR1 is LNHNV, CDR2 YYDKDF (reference sequence). V lost 0 bases to trimming and J lost 7 bases, with 9 bases between them. CDR3 length: 13 residues. The CDR3 bases are TGTGCCACCAGCAGAGAAAATAGCGGTGGCTACACCTTC. This sequence encodes CATSRENSGGYTF. Looking up the rest from reference TRBV15 and TRBJ1-2 gives the full variable domain: DAMVIQNPRYQVTQFGKPVTLSCSQTLNHNVMYWYQQKSSQAPKLLFHYYDKDFNNEADTPDNFQSRRPNTSFCFLDIRSPGLGDTAMYLCATSRENSGGYTFGSGTRLTVV.

With respect to this clonotype: This may be a read error: a much more frequent sequence differs by one nucleotide. V usage is TRBV3-1 and J usage is TRBJ2-5; the D call may be TRBD1 or TRBD2 (7 bases each). V was pared by 1 base and J by 11 bases, with 14 bases between. The germline V gene has CDR1 LGHDT and CDR2 YNNKEL (reference sequence). The CDR3 is 13 residues long. CDR3 coding DNA: TGTGCCAGCAGCCAAGTGACAGGGAGGGAGCAGTACTTC. Translation gives CASSQVTGREQYF.

This clonotype was observed a handful of times. The rearrangement uses TRBV28 and TRBJ1-2; no definite D call. Germline CDR1 reads MDHEN; CDR2 reads SYDVKM. Trimming cost V 7 bases and J 8 bases, with 14 bases left between them. The CDR3 is 12 amino acids. The CDR3 reads CASKTPAKGYTF. DNA for the CDR3: TGTGCCAGCAAGACACCCGCGAAGGGCTACACCTTC.

This clonotype was picked up many times. The rearrangement uses TRBV5-1 and TRBJ2-3; D call uncertain. V was shortened by 4 bases and J by 4 bases, with 19 bases between the two germline ends. This CDR3 is built from 16 residues. The germline V gene encodes CDR1 SGHRS and CDR2 YFSETQ. This CDR3 is CASSPLNGLLADTQYF. For the CDR3, the DNA is TGCGCCAGCAGCCCCCTTAATGGCTTACTGGCAGATACGCAGTATTTT.

A word on this clonotype: This may arise from a read error, as a much more abundant clone is one base away. This rearrangement joins TRBV3-1 to TRBJ2-5; the match to TRBD2 covers 12 bases. Losses at the gene ends were 4 bases for V and 11 bases for J; bases not matched to a gene: 11. Germline V CDR1 and CDR2: LGHDT, YNNKEL (reference sequence). The CDR3 loop spans 15 amino acids. The CDR3 protein is CASSPASGRDSEQYF. In DNA, the CDR3 is TGTGCCAGCAGCCCTGCTAGCGGGAGGGACAGTGAGCAGTACTTC.

As concerns this clonotype: One end of the junction is discordant with germline, which a read error may explain. The genes are TRBV29-1 and TRBJ2-1, with TRBD2 matching 10 bases. In germline, CDR1 is SQVTM, CDR2 ANQGSEA. This CDR3 has 13 residues. CDR3 nucleotide sequence: TGCGGCGTAATTCGCATTAGCGGGGGGGAGCAGTTCTTC. It translates to CGVIRISGGEQFF.

In nucleotides, the CDR3 is TGCAGTGCTAGAGATTCAACTAGCGGGAGGAATGAGCAGTTCTTC. It codes for CSARDSTSGRNEQFF. The rearrangement links TRBV20-1 to TRBJ2-1, with 12 bases fitting TRBD2. There are 15 residues in the CDR3. V shed 0 bases and J 7 bases; nucleotides not matched to a gene: 4. Germline CDR1 is DFQATT and CDR2 is SNEGSKA (reference sequence).

The rearrangement links TRBV7-2 to TRBJ1-6; D possibly corresponds to TRBD1 (6 bases). This CDR3 is 15 amino acids long. Germline values: CDR1 SGHTA, CDR2 FQGNSA. Trimming removed 4 bases from V and 7 bases from J, with 14 bases in between. CDR3: CASSSPTGSNSPLHF. The CDR3 coding sequence is TGTGCCAGCAGCTCGCCGACAGGCTCGAATTCACCCCTCCACTTT.

This clonotype came up a few times. This sequence joins TRBV5-4 and TRBJ2-1; TRBD2 is a possible D gene (7 bases). V was cut by 0 bases and J by 7 bases, with 17 bases left in between. Germline CDR1 is SGHNT and CDR2 is YYREEE (reference sequence). The CDR3 length is 16 residues. CDR3 coding DNA: TGTGCCAGCAGCTTGGAACTGCGGGGGCTGGGGAATGAGCAGTTCTTC. It is translated as CASSLELRGLGNEQFF. Drawing the rest from reference TRBV5-4 and TRBJ2-1, the complete variable domain is ETGVTQSPTHLIKTRGQQVTLRCSSQSGHNTVSWYQQALGQGPQFIFQYYREEENGRGNFPPRFSGLQFPNYSSELNVNALELDDSALYLCASSLELRGLGNEQFFGPGTRLTVL.

J is TRBJ2-1 and V is TRBV20-1; tentatively, D is TRBD1 or TRBD2 (5 bases each). Germline assignment: CDR1 DFQATT and CDR2 SNEGSKA (reference sequence). V was clipped by 1 base and J by 6 bases, with 10 bases between them. The CDR3 runs 13 residues. The CDR3 region has the DNA TGCAGTGCTAGAGTCGCTGGGACCAATGAGCAGTTCTTC. It translates to CSARVAGTNEQFF.

The chain recombines TRBV6-5 with TRBJ2-7; D unclear. The V gene's germline CDR1 is MNHEY and CDR2 SVGAGI. The V gene lost 6 bases and the J gene lost 10 bases, with 22 bases spanning the gap. The CDR3 is 14 amino acids. This CDR3 is CASRERARSWAQYF. As DNA, the CDR3 is TGTGCCAGCAGGGAACGAGCACGTAGTTGGGCCCAGTACTTC.

The table lists this clonotype with a count of one. The V and J genes are TRBV7-9 and TRBJ1-2, with 9 bases aligning to TRBD1. Germline values: CDR1 SEHNR, CDR2 FQNEAQ (reference sequence). The length of the CDR3 is 14 residues. With 5 bases clipped from V and 7 bases from J, the junction kept 8 bases outside the gene matches. The CDR3 sequence is CASSPGTGTVGYTF. Written as DNA, the CDR3 is TGTGCCAGCAGCCCCGGGACAGGGACGGTTGGCTACACCTTC.

This clonotype was picked up many times. In nucleotides, the CDR3 is TGTGCCAGCAGTTCGGACGTACACAATGAAAAACTGTTTTTT. Protein: CASSSDVHNEKLFF. This chain connects TRBV12-3 or TRBV12-4 to TRBJ1-4; D call uncertain. Deletions cut 4 bases from V and 5 bases from J, with 11 bases between. The CDR3 extends over 14 amino acids.

V and J are TRBV7-9 and TRBJ1-6; possibly TRBD1 for D (5 bases). The CDR3 runs to 15 residues. Trimming shortened V by 5 bases and J by 7 bases, and 15 bases separated the two germline ends. The germline gives CDR1 SEHNR, CDR2 FQNEAQ (reference sequence). This CDR3 is CASSGRAPTNSPLHF. The CDR3 DNA follows: TGTGCCAGCAGCGGCAGGGCCCCGACCAATTCACCCCTCCACTTT. Full variable domain (outside the CDR3, taken from reference TRBV7-9 and TRBJ1-6): DTGVSQNPRHKITKRGQNVTFRCDPISEHNRLYWYRQTLGQGPEFLTYFQNEAQLEKSRLLSDRFSAERPKGSFSTLEIQRTEQGDSAMYLCASSGRAPTNSPLHFGNGTRLTVT.

The V call is TRBV10-3, the J call TRBJ1-6; perhaps TRBD1 as D (5 bases). This CDR3 comprises 13 residues. CDR1 and CDR2 from the germline V gene are ENHRY and SYGVKD. Trimming pared 2 bases from V and 9 bases from J, leaving 8 bases between. CDR3 loop: CAISEDSFSPLHF. CDR3 coding DNA: TGTGCCATCAGTGAGGACAGTTTTTCACCCCTCCACTTT.